A single sample is the source of the 3 T cell receptor beta chains below, sequenced in a study of T-cell reconstitution after alpha-beta-depleted transplantation in children. The library targeted TCRbeta and was prepared with unique molecular identifiers. From the PCR reads, TCRdb called clonotypes with MiXCR, one entry per CDR3 protein. In the table there are about 510,000 distinct CDR3 sequences, about an eighth of which are singletons. The material sequenced was PBMCs, mostly from graft donor cells, taken 180 days after TCRalphabeta/CD19-depleted stem cell transplant. Every receptor here comes from a female patient aged 2-10 years who had a stem cell transplant for aplastic anemia, so the T cells may come from the graft donor.

This clonotype appeared many times. The chain combines TRBV29-1 with TRBJ2-2; 7 bases align to TRBD1. V shed 7 bases and J 6 bases; nucleotides not matched to a gene: 5. The CDR3 has 12 amino acids. CDR1 is SQVTM, CDR2 ANQGSEA, per germline. For the CDR3, the DNA is TGCAGCGGGGCCAGGGGGTCCGGGGAGCTGTTTTTT. Its protein is CSGARGSGELFF.

This clonotype has only a few counts. V and J are TRBV19 and TRBJ1-2, with D maybe TRBD1 (5 bases). Per germline, CDR1 LNHDA and CDR2 SQIVND (reference sequence). The length of the CDR3 is 15 residues. V lost 4 bases and J lost 4, with 16 bases in between. The CDR3 here is CASSRDRDSFYGYTF. The DNA of the CDR3 is TGTGCCAGTAGTAGAGACCGTGACAGTTTCTATGGCTACACCTTC.

The rearrangement links TRBV12-3 or TRBV12-4 to TRBJ1-3; unclear D gene. Trimming shortened V by 10 bases and J by 7 bases, and 8 bases separated the two germline ends. The CDR3 extends over 10 amino acids. The chain's CDR3 is CATAWNTIYF. In nucleotides, the CDR3 is TGTGCCACTGCTTGGAACACCATATATTTT.